This TCR beta chain is from a study of PD-L1 blockade in urothelial cancer. Study as a whole: About 85% of the roughly 30 patients comprised males who had bladder-origin urothelial cancer. Analyzed time points were 3 weeks (second dose) and 6 weeks after therapy began. Counts from blood samples showed a median of roughly 140,000 T cells. Study-wide points: More expansion of tumor-associated blood clones, seen at 3 weeks, marked durable-benefit patients.

The germline CDR1 and CDR2 sequences are MNHEY and SVGAGI. Trimming left V 0 bases short and J 11 bases short, with 14 bases between. The CDR3 is 13 residues long. Turning to this clone: What it recognizes is unknown.

Indicated time point: pretreatment peripheral blood. The assay was immunoSEQ multiplex PCR, and TCRdb's table has in-frame clones only and misses some. The data contain roughly 90,000 clones, around 89% of them singletons. This TCR came from a woman older than 75 with urothelial cancer. Sequencing was performed on PBMCs, taken around atezolizumab (anti-PD-L1) treatment. The gene calls are TRBV6-5 and TRBJ2-7; D call uncertain. The CDR3 sequence is CASSYSKGVIKYF. DNA of the CDR3: TGTGCCAGCAGTTACTCGAAAGGAGTTATAAAGTACTTC.